These 10 T cell receptor beta chains were sequenced from one sample in a study of blood T cell repertoires in COVID-19. Sequencing used immunoSEQ multiplex PCR; TCRdb keeps in-frame clones, though not all of them. The data show over 350,000 clones, approximately 90% seen once. The sequencing input was PBMCs or T cells enriched from blood (not recorded which). The receptors here all came from a woman aged 50 to 65 who had recovered from COVID-19.

The V call is TRBV30, the J call TRBJ1-2; 7 bases are shared with TRBD1. This CDR3 contains 14 residues. Germline CDR1 is GTSNPN and CDR2 is SVGIG (reference sequence). J was trimmed by 5 bases and V by 4 bases; bases with no gene match: 10. This chain's CDR3 is CAWNRDRARYGYTF. CDR3 in DNA: TGTGCCTGGAACCGAGACAGGGCAAGATATGGCTACACCTTC. The full variable domain, completed using reference TRBV30 and TRBJ1-2, is SQTIHQWPATLVQPVGSPLSLECTVEGTSNPNLYWYRQAAGRGLQLLFYSVGIGQISSEVPQNLSASRPQDRQFILSSKKLLLSDSGFYLCAWNRDRARYGYTFGSGTRLTVV.

V usage is TRBV5-6 and J usage is TRBJ2-7, with TRBD2 matching 12 bases. Germline CDR1 and CDR2: SGHDT and YYEEEE. The CDR3 is made up of 15 amino acids. The J segment lost 1 base and the V segment lost 3 bases, leaving 2 bases of the junction unmatched. CDR3 sequence reads: CASSSTSGGSYEQYF. In DNA, the CDR3 is TGTGCCAGCAGCTCGACTAGCGGGGGTTCCTACGAGCAGTACTTC.

The rearrangement links TRBV14 to TRBJ2-7; D is uncertain. The CDR3 covers 16 residues. V dropped 2 bases and J dropped 3 bases, with 17 bases sitting between them. CDR1 is SGHDN and CDR2 is FVKESK in the germline V gene. CDR3 nucleotides: TGTGCCAGCAGCCAACTGACCCGCGAGACTTTCTACGAGCAGTACTTC. It translates to CASSQLTRETFYEQYF.

The chain employs TRBV11-2 and TRBJ1-5; D gene unclear. CDR1 is SGHAT and CDR2 is FQNNGV in the germline V gene. CDR3 size: 13 residues. The V gene lost 8 bases and the J gene lost 2 bases, with 10 bases spanning the gap. The CDR3 loop reads CASRGGGNQPQHF. CDR3 nucleotides: TGTGCCAGCCGTGGCGGCGGCAATCAGCCCCAGCATTTT.

The chain carries TRBV27 and TRBJ1-2; TRBD1 matches 9 bases. Germline V lookup: CDR1 MNHEY, CDR2 SMNVEV (reference sequence). V was clipped by 3 bases and J by 5 bases; unmatched bases: 1. This CDR3 has 13 amino acids. The DNA for the CDR3 is TGTGCCAGCAGTTTGGACAGGGGATATGGCTACACCTTC. This gives the protein CASSLDRGYGYTF.

V and J are TRBV5-4 and TRBJ1-2; 7 bases align to TRBD1. The CDR3 consists of 14 residues. Germline V gives CDR1 SGHNT, CDR2 YYREEE (reference sequence). The V gene end was trimmed by 5 bases and the J gene end by 3 bases; junction bases not matched to a gene: 7. The CDR3 DNA follows: TGTGCCAGCAGGCTGAGAGGGGGCCACTATGGCTACACCTTC. It codes for CASRLRGGHYGYTF.

The rearrangement joins TRBV11-3 to TRBJ2-7; TRBD2 matches at 9 bases. Trimming cost V 0 bases and J 0 bases; bases outside gene matches: 9. This CDR3 comprises 18 residues. Germline V lookup: CDR1 SGHNT, CDR2 YENEEA. DNA for the CDR3: TGTGCCAGCAGCTTAGAGGCTAGCGGGGTCTACTCCTCCTACGAGCAGTACTTC. It encodes CASSLEASGVYSSYEQYF.

The chain carries TRBV7-2 and TRBJ1-3, with D hard to call. This CDR3 has 15 amino acids. Trimming took off 5 bases at V and 3 bases at J, with 14 bases between the two ends. The V gene's germline CDR1 is SGHTA and CDR2 FQGNSA. CDR3 sequence (DNA): TGTGCCAGCAGCCCCAGCGCTGGGAGTGGAAACACCATATATTTT. As protein: CASSPSAGSGNTIYF.

This chain connects TRBV30 to TRBJ1-5; perhaps TRBD1 as D (5 bases). This CDR3 comprises 14 residues. Germline V CDR1 and CDR2: GTSNPN, SVGIG (reference sequence). The V end lost 5 bases, the J end lost 4 bases, and 15 bases lay between the germline ends. CDR3 sequence (DNA): TGTGCCTGGTCTCACGGGGGAACGAATCAGCCCCAGCATTTT. It encodes CAWSHGGTNQPQHF.

The chain has TRBV9 and TRBJ1-1, with D unclear. Trimming removed 0 bases at V and 5 bases at J, with 8 bases between. The germline V gene has CDR1 SGDLS and CDR2 YYNGEE. There are 13 residues in the CDR3. The CDR3 protein is CASSVAGSTEAFF. CDR3 DNA sequence: TGTGCCAGCAGCGTAGCAGGAAGTACTGAAGCTTTCTTT.